Listed here is a single T cell receptor (beta chain). The data belong to a study of blood T cell repertoires in COVID-19. The overall study: Samples of COVID-19 (acute and convalescent) were obtained from the United States, Italy and Spain. From T cells, B-cell-depleted T cells, or PBMCs came the material, which was cDNA or gDNA.

V lost 8 bases to trimming and J lost 8 bases, with 13 bases between them. CDR1 and CDR2 (germline): MDHEN, SYDVKM. The CDR3 sequence is 13 residues long. How the authors handled the data: Amplifying reference gene primers gave estimates of nucleated cell counts. Repertoires were generated with immunoSEQ multiplex PCR, while TCRdb's copy carries only in-frame clones and drops some. D and trimming were read from the DNA, whereas the V and J calls and clone size are those reported in that table. The sample lists 120,000 to 150,000 clones, 79% occurring once. The receptor's source is a man aged 60-69 years with acute or convalescent COVID-19. The sequencing sample was made of peripheral blood. The V gene is TRBV28, the J gene TRBJ1-6, with D possibly being TRBD1 (6 bases). DNA for the CDR3: TGTGCCAGCGCCGACAGGCTTGATTCACCCCTCCACTTT. Its protein product is CASADRLDSPLHF. Full variable domain (missing parts from reference TRBV28 and TRBJ1-6): DVKVTQSSRYLVKRTGEKVFLECVQDMDHENMFWYRQDPGLGLRLIYFSYDVKMKEKGDIPEGYSVSREKKERFSLILESASTNQTSMYLCASADRLDSPLHFGNGTRLTVT.